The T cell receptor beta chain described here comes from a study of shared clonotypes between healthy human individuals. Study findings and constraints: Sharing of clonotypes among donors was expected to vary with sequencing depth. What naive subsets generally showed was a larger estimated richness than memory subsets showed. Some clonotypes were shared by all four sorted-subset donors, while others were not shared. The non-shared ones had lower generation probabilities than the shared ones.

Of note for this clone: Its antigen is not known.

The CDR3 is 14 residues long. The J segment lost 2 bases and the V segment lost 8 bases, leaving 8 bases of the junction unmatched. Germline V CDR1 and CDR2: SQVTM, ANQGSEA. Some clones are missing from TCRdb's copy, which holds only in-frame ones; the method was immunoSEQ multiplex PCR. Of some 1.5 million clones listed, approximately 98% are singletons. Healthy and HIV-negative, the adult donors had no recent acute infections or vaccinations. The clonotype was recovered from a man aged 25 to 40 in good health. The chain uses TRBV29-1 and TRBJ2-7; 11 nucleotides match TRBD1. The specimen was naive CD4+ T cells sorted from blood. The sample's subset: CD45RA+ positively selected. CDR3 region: CSIIGTGGAYEQYF. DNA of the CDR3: TGCAGCATAATCGGGACAGGGGGTGCCTACGAGCAGTACTTC.